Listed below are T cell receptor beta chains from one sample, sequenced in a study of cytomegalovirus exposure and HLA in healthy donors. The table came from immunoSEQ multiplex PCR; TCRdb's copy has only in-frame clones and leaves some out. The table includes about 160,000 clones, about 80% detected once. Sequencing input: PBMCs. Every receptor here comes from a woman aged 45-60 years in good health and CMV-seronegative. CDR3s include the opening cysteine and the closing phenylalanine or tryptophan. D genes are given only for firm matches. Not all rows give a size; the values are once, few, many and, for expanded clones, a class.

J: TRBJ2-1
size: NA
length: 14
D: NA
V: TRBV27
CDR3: CASSLLVRGDEQFF
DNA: TGTGCCAGCAGTTTATTGGTTCGGGGTGATGAGCAGTTCTTC

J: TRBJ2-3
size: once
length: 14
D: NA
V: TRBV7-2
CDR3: CASSFLASTDTQYF
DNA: TGTGCCAGCAGCTTTCTGGCTAGCACAGATACGCAGTATTTT

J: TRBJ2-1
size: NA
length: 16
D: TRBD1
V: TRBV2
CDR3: CASSDRDRRPYNEQFF
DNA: TGTGCCAGCAGTGACCGGGACAGGAGGCCCTACAATGAGCAGTTCTTC

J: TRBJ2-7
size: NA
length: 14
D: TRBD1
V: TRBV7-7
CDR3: CASSSGTGRHEQYF
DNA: TGTGCTAGCAGCTCCGGGACAGGGCGGCACGAGCAGTACTTC

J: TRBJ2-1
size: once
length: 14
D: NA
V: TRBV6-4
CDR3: CASSGGQRPNEQFF
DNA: TGTGCCAGCAGCGGGGGACAGAGGCCGAATGAGCAGTTCTTC

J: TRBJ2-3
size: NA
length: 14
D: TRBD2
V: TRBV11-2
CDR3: CASSFTSGTDTQYF
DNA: TGTGCCAGCAGCTTCACTAGCGGCACAGATACGCAGTATTTT

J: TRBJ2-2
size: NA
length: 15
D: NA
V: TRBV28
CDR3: CASSLRGRGAGELFF
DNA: TGTGCCAGCAGCCTGAGGGGGCGGGGAGCCGGGGAGCTGTTTTTT

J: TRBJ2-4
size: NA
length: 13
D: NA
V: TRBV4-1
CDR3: CASSQDRENIQYF
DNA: TGCGCCAGCAGCCAAGATCGAGAAAACATTCAGTACTTC

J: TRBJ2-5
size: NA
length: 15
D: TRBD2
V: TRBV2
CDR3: CASRILAGLQETQYF
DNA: TGTGCCAGCAGGATCTTAGCGGGACTCCAAGAGACCCAGTACTTC

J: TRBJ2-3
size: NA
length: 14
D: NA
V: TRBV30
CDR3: CAWSVLGATDTQYF
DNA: TGTGCCTGGAGTGTACTGGGAGCAACAGATACGCAGTATTTT

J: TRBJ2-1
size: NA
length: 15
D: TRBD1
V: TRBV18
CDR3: CASSPGTGGADEQFF
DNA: TGTGCCAGCTCACCAGGGACAGGGGGCGCGGATGAGCAGTTCTTC

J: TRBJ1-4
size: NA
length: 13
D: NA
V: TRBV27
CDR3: CASSQRHHEKLFF
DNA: TGTGCCAGCAGTCAAAGACATCATGAAAAACTGTTTTTT

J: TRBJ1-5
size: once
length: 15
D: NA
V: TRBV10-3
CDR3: CAISDREGQNQPQHF
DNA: TGTGCCATCAGTGACAGGGAGGGCCAAAATCAGCCCCAGCATTTT

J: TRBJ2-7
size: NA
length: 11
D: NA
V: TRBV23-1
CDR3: CASISEYEQYF
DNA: TGCGCCAGCATATCGGAGTACGAGCAGTACTTC

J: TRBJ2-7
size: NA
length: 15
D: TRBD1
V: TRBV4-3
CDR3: CASSQAGTGFYEQYF
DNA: TGCGCCAGCAGCCAAGCCGGGACAGGTTTTTACGAGCAGTACTTC

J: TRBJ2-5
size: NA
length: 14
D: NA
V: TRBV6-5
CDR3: CASSYSTVTETQYF
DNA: TGTGCCAGCAGTTACTCGACAGTGACAGAGACCCAGTACTTC

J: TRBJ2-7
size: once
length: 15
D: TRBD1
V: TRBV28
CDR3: CASRRTGTGNGEQYF
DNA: TGTGCCAGCAGGCGTACCGGGACAGGGAATGGCGAGCAGTACTTC

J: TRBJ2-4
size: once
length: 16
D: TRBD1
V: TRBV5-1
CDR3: CASELGQGLAKNIQYF
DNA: TGCGCCAGCGAACTCGGACAGGGGCTAGCCAAAAACATTCAGTACTTC

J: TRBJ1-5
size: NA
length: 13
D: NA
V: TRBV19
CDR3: CASRNDRYQPQHF
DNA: TGTGCCAGTAGGAACGACAGATATCAGCCCCAGCATTTT

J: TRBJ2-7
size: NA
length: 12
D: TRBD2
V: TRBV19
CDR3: CATRGLGYEQYF
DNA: TGTGCCACCCGGGGACTAGGCTACGAGCAGTACTTC

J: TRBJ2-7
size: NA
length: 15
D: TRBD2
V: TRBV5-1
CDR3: CASSLTTSGGSEQYF
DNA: TGCGCCAGCAGCTTGACGACTAGCGGGGGGTCCGAGCAGTACTTC

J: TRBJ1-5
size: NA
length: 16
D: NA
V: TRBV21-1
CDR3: CASSRAGLHPHQPQHF
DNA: TGTGCCAGCAGCAGGGCGGGCCTTCACCCCCATCAGCCCCAGCATTTT

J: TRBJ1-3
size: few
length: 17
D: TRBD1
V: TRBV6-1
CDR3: CASSAYRGLFSGNTIYF
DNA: TGTGCCAGCAGTGCTTACAGGGGCCTCTTCTCTGGAAACACCATATATTTT

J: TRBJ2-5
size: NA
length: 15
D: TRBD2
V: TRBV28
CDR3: CASSKAGGFQETQYF
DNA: TGTGCCAGCAGCAAAGCGGGAGGCTTCCAAGAGACCCAGTACTTC

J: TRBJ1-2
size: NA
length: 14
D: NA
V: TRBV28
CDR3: CASSLPGSTYGYTF
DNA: TGTGCCAGCAGTTTGCCGGGGAGTACCTATGGCTACACCTTC

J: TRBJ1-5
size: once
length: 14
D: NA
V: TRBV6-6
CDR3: CASSYRGSNQPQHF
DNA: TGTGCCAGCAGTTACAGGGGCAGCAATCAGCCCCAGCATTTT

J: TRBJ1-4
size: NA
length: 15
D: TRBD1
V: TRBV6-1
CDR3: CASSELRRGLEKLFF
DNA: TGTGCCAGCAGTGAATTAAGAAGGGGGCTTGAAAAACTGTTTTTT

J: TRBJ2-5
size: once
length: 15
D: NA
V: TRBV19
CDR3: CASSPGAGETETQYF
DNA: TGTGCCAGTAGTCCTGGGGCAGGGGAAACAGAGACCCAGTACTTC

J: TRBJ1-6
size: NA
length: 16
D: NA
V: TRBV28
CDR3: CATRVGGTFYNSPLHF
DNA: TGTGCCACGCGGGTAGGGGGAACCTTCTATAATTCACCCCTCCACTTT